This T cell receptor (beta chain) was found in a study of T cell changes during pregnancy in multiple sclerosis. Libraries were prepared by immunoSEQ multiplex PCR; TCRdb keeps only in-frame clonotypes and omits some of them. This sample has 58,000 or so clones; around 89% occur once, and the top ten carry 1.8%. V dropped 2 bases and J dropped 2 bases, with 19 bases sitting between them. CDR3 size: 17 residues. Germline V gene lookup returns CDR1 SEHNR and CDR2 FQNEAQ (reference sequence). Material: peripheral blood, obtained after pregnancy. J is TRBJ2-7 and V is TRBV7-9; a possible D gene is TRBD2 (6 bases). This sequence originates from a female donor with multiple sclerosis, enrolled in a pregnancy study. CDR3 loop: CASSLPRGRFGAYEQYF. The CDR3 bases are TGTGCCAGCAGCTTACCGCGGGGACGATTTGGGGCCTACGAGCAGTACTTC.